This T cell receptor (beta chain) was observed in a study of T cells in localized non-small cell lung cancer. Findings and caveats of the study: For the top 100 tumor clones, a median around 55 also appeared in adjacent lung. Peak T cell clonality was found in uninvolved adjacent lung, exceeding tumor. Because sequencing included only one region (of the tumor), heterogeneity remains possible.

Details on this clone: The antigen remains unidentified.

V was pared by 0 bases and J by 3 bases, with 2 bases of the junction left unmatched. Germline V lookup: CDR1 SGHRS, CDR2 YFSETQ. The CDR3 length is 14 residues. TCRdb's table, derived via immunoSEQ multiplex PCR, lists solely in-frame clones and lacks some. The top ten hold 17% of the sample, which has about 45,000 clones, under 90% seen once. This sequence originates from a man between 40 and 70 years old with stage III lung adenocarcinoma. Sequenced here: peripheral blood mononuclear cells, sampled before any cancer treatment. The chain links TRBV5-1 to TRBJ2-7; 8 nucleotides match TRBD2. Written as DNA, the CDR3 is TGCGCCAGCAGCTTGGGTAGCGGGGTCTACGAGCAGTACTTC. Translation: CASSLGSGVYEQYF.